This T cell receptor (beta chain) was identified in a study of T cell responses to AZD1222 COVID-19 vaccine. Study-wide results and caveats: The donor cohort was predominantly white British with a female majority, and clonal diversity may have been underestimated. Dominant CD4 TCR responses targeted spike regions 160-218 and 743-854. Sampled repertoires all dated from after the peak T cell response.

Points on this clone: The target antigen is unknown.

Trimming left V 2 bases short and J 8 bases short, with 4 bases between. There are 12 residues in the CDR3. The germline V gene encodes CDR1 MNHEY and CDR2 SVGEGT. Clones were read by immunoSEQ multiplex PCR, and TCRdb kept only the in-frame ones, dropping some. The sample shows some 150,000 clones, 70% to 90% of them seen only once. The receptor was derived from an adult who received the AZD1222 COVID-19 vaccine. The gene calls are TRBV6-2 or TRBV6-3 and TRBJ1-6, with D hard to call. The sample consisted of peripheral blood, taken 28 days after the second AZD1222 dose. CDR3 in DNA: TGTGCCAGCAGTTACATGGATTCACCCCTCCACTTT. Its protein is CASSYMDSPLHF.